This T cell receptor beta chain was found in a study of control samples from healthy donors and cancer patients. The method was immunoSEQ multiplex PCR; TCRdb's version includes in-frame clones alone and lacks a portion of them. The sample includes about 160,000 clones, approximately 90% of them seen just once. Germline loops: CDR1 SEHNR, CDR2 FQNEAQ (reference sequence). CDR3 length: 13 amino acids. V was cut by 1 base and J by 4 bases, with 7 bases left in between. The sequence derives from a man aged 30 to 39 in good health. The sample consisted of blood. The V call is TRBV7-9, the J call TRBJ1-1; D is ambiguous. CDR3 bases: TGTGCCAGCAGCTTAGATGGTAGCACTGAAGCTTTCTTT. Translation gives CASSLDGSTEAFF.